Sequencing of this TCR beta chain was carried out in a study of human T cells and chemical hapten exposure. In TCRdb, the RACE reads were re-called with MiXCR into one record per CDR3 protein. The data show about 81,000 distinct CDR3 sequences, about 10% seen once. This sample's time point: patch test 2, 6 weeks after DPC sensitization. This sample's treatment: therapeutic diphenylcyclopropenone sensitization with weekly scalp DPC. Donors, patients with alopecia ranging from 18 to 70 years old and judged suitable for DPC, provided samples. Researchers extracted total RNA from unfractionated whole blood. The germline V gene encodes CDR1 MGHDK and CDR2 SYGVNS. V was pared by 1 base and J by 6 bases, with 10 bases of the junction left unmatched. There are 19 residues in the CDR3. In its sample, this clonotype was seen many times.

The sequence was collected from a young woman with alopecia areata. Some clones in this sample may be carry-over from other donors' samples. The sequences come from whole blood, collected in connection with sensitization to the hapten diphenylcyclopropenone (DPC). V and J are TRBV25-1 and TRBJ2-3, with 16 bases lining up with TRBD2. As DNA, the CDR3 is TGTGCCAGCAGTGAATTTGAGGGACTAGCGGGGGGGCCGTTGGATACGCAGTATTTT. Encoded protein: CASSEFEGLAGGPLDTQYF.